The 8 T cell receptor beta chains below come from one sample, sequenced in a study of blood T cell repertoires in COVID-19. TCRdb's table, derived via immunoSEQ multiplex PCR, lists solely in-frame clones and lacks some. The sample shows roughly 97,000 clones, roughly 84% of them seen only once. Sequences were obtained from peripheral blood. The receptors were gathered from a man in his 60s with acute or convalescent COVID-19.

The chain combines TRBV19 with TRBJ1-6; D perhaps matches TRBD1 (5 bases). Germline CDR1 reads LNHDA; CDR2 reads SQIVND (reference sequence). Trimming shortened V by 4 bases and J by 0 bases, and 16 bases separated the two germline ends. CDR3 length: 18 amino acids. CDR3 protein: CASSTGGPGSSYNSPLHF. The CDR3 bases are TGTGCCAGTAGTACGGGGGGTCCAGGGAGCTCCTATAATTCACCCCTCCACTTT.

V usage is TRBV5-6 and J usage is TRBJ2-4; D might be TRBD2 (6 bases). Trimming removed 4 bases from V and 1 base from J, with 15 bases in between. The CDR3 length is 16 residues. The V gene's germline CDR1 is SGHDT and CDR2 YYEEEE. This CDR3 reads CASSVWGVRAKNIQYF. The CDR3, as DNA: TGTGCCAGCAGCGTGTGGGGGGTTCGTGCCAAAAACATTCAGTACTTC.

This clone was seen a handful of times. The chain combines TRBV9 with TRBJ1-1, with 11 bases that match TRBD1. The CDR3 extends over 16 amino acids. The germline V gene encodes CDR1 SGDLS and CDR2 YYNGEE. Unmatched junction bases numbered 12, after V lost 4 bases and J lost 7 bases. The CDR3 DNA reads TGTGCCAGCAGCCCGAGGCAAGGGACAGGGGGTAATGAAGCTTTCTTT. This codes for CASSPRQGTGGNEAFF.

The chain couples TRBV19 to TRBJ1-6; 9 bases map to TRBD1. Germline assignment: CDR1 LNHDA and CDR2 SQIVND (reference sequence). V lost 6 bases to trimming and J lost 10 bases; unmatched junction nucleotides: 10. This CDR3 has 15 residues. CDR3: CASRGRDRDRSPLHF. In nucleotides, the CDR3 is TGTGCCAGTAGAGGCCGGGACAGGGACCGGTCACCCCTCCACTTT. Filled out from reference TRBV19 and TRBJ1-6, the complete variable domain reads DGGITQSPKYLFRKEGQNVTLSCEQNLNHDAMYWYRQDPGQGLRLIYYSQIVNDFQKGDIAEGYSVSREKKESFPLTVTSAQKNPTAFYLCASRGRDRDRSPLHFGNGTRLTVT.

The chain uses TRBV5-1 and TRBJ2-3, with 11 bases aligning to TRBD2. The J segment lost 3 bases and the V segment lost 0 bases, leaving 12 bases of the junction unmatched. Germline CDR1 reads SGHRS; CDR2 reads YFSETQ. The CDR3 spans 19 residues. The CDR3 nucleotides read TGCGCCAGCAGCTTGGAGGTTAGCGGGAGGGCCGTATCGACAGATACGCAGTATTTT. This codes for CASSLEVSGRAVSTDTQYF. Filled out from reference TRBV5-1 and TRBJ2-3, the complete variable domain reads KAGVTQTPRYLIKTRGQQVTLSCSPISGHRSVSWYQQTPGQGLQFLFEYFSETQRNKGNFPGRFSGRQFSNSRSEMNVSTLELGDSALYLCASSLEVSGRAVSTDTQYFGPGTRLTVL.

The rearrangement uses TRBV27 and TRBJ1-5; the match to TRBD1 covers 10 bases. J lost 7 bases, V lost 4 bases, and 4 bases had no gene match. Per the germline V gene, CDR1 is MNHEY and CDR2 is SMNVEV (reference sequence). The CDR3 is 14 residues long. The CDR3 DNA reads as TGTGCCAGCAGTTCCGGGACAGGGGAACAGCCCCAGCATTTT. Translated: CASSSGTGEQPQHF.

The chain links TRBV6-4 to TRBJ2-4; 8 bases line up with TRBD1. Germline V CDR1 and CDR2: MRHNA, SNTAGT. Trimming took 6 bases from V and 3 from J; bases not matched to a gene: 10. This CDR3 contains 16 residues. As DNA, the CDR3 is TGTGCCAGCAGCCAGGACAGGGTGTATGGCAAAAACATTCAGTACTTC. Amino acid sequence: CASSQDRVYGKNIQYF.

This chain connects TRBV27 to TRBJ1-2, with TRBD1 identical over 7 bases. The CDR3 extends over 13 amino acids. The V gene end was trimmed by 6 bases and the J gene end by 5 bases; junction bases not matched to a gene: 6. Per germline, CDR1 MNHEY and CDR2 SMNVEV (reference sequence). The CDR3 here is CASRSRDRYGYTF. The CDR3 region has the DNA TGTGCCAGCAGGAGCCGGGACAGATATGGCTACACCTTC.